The clone carrying this TCR beta chain occurred a few times. The antigen is unknown. V shed 3 bases, J shed 8 bases, and the junction held 3 bases outside the gene matches. The CDR3 contains 14 residues. Germline V gene sequence: CDR1 MNHEY, CDR2 SVGAGI. The whole isolated RNA underwent reverse transcription, so sequencing captured expressed TCRB transcripts. The protocol was immunoSEQ multiplex PCR, while the TCRdb copy is restricted to in-frame clones and leaves out a portion. This table holds approximately 730,000 clones, around an eighth found once. This record comes from a study of beta chain features in type 1 diabetes. Study conclusions and caveats: All four CD4+ subsets of Type 1 diabetes patients contained TCRB CDR3s that were moderately but significantly shorter. In the patient group, naive, central memory and Treg TCRB repertoires seemed more alike than in the healthy donor group. Sequencing used cDNA, and cells with high TCR expression could therefore be over-represented.

The chain combines TRBV6-5 with TRBJ1-6; 8 nucleotides align to TRBD1. This TCR was sampled from a man between 18 and 35 years old with type 1 diabetes. Material: naive CD4+ T cells from blood. The CDR3 loop reads CASSYGTGDSPLHF. The CDR3 coding sequence is TGTGCCAGCAGTTATGGGACAGGAGATTCACCCCTCCACTTT.